These 28 T cell receptor beta chains originate from one sample sequenced in a study of metastatic and nonmetastatic thyroid tumors. TCRdb reanalyzed the PCR reads with MiXCR. Here the sample spans approximately 82,000 clones, around 13% being singletons. All patients were untreated before thyroid surgery. Sequenced material: tumor tissue. The receptors come from a female donor with papillary thyroid cancer or a benign thyroid nodule (not recorded which). Some clones in this sample may be carry-over from other donors' samples.

This clone came up a few times. A much larger clone sits a single nucleotide away, making a read error possible. This chain joins TRBV24-1 and TRBJ2-5, with TRBD1 matching over 9 bases. CDR1 is KGHDR, CDR2 SFDVKD, per germline. This CDR3 is built from 16 residues. CDR3 in amino acids: CATSDLPRTGEENQYF. CDR3 DNA: TGTGCCACCAGTGACCTACCCCGGACAGGGGAAGAGAACCAGTACTTC.

This clone was observed at least ten times. The V gene is TRBV9, the J gene TRBJ2-1; weak D call: TRBD2 (5 bases). The CDR3 contains 14 residues. Deletions cut 4 bases from V and 8 bases from J, with 16 bases between. Germline V lookup: CDR1 SGDLS, CDR2 YYNGEE. The CDR3 spells CASSPNPSGDEQFF. The DNA for the CDR3 is TGTGCCAGCAGCCCAAACCCCAGCGGAGATGAGCAGTTCTTC.

In its sample, this clone was seen a few times. Other DNA sequences in the same sample also yield this CDR3. The rearrangement joins TRBV3-1 to TRBJ1-6; D remains unclear. Per germline, CDR1 LGHDT and CDR2 YNNKEL (reference sequence). The CDR3 is made up of 17 amino acids. The V end lost 0 bases, the J end lost 0 bases, and 9 bases lay between the germline ends. CDR3 sequence (DNA): TGTGCCAGCAGCCAAGATTATCGGGTCTCCTATAATTCACCCCTCCACTTT. Encoded protein: CASSQDYRVSYNSPLHF.

The sample holds many counts of this clone. At the DNA level, this CDR3 is encoded by other sequences in the same sample as well. The genes are TRBV12-3 or TRBV12-4 and TRBJ1-5, with D unclear. CDR3 size: 15 residues. V dropped 1 base and J dropped 4 bases, with 11 bases sitting between them. The DNA of the CDR3 is TGTGCCAGCAGTTTAGGGGTTTCATCGAATCAGCCCCAGCATTTT. Its translation: CASSLGVSSNQPQHF.

Many counts were recorded for this clone. The chain joins TRBV2 to TRBJ1-1, with 8 positions matching TRBD1. CDR1 is SNHLY and CDR2 is FYNNEI in the germline V gene. With 4 bases clipped from V and 7 bases from J, the junction kept 5 bases outside the gene matches. This CDR3 is 13 amino acids long. The CDR3 sequence: CASSVIGQGEAFF. Written as DNA, the CDR3 is TGTGCCAGCAGTGTTATCGGACAGGGTGAAGCTTTCTTT. Complete variable domain (other parts from reference TRBV2 and TRBJ1-1): EPEVTQTPSHQVTQMGQEVILRCVPISNHLYFYWYRQILGQKVEFLVSFYNNEISEKSEIFDDQFSVERPDGSNFTLKIRSTKLEDSAMYFCASSVIGQGEAFFGQGTRLTVV.

The chain employs TRBV5-1 and TRBJ2-3; D is unresolved. In germline, CDR1 is SGHRS, CDR2 YFSETQ. Trimming pared 5 bases from V and 2 bases from J, leaving 9 bases between. The CDR3 is 13 amino acids. CDR3 protein: CASRKKPTDTQYF. In DNA form, the CDR3 reads TGCGCCAGCAGAAAGAAACCCACAGATACGCAGTATTTT.

This clone has a count of ten or more. This CDR3 reads CASSLSSAETQYF. For the CDR3, the DNA is TGTGCCAGCAGTTTATCTAGCGCGGAGACCCAGTACTTC. The J gene is TRBJ2-5, the V gene TRBV12-3 or TRBV12-4; maybe TRBD2 (6 bases). The CDR3 covers 13 residues. The V and J ends lost 2 bases and 5 bases respectively, with 9 bases between them.

The sample holds many counts of this clone. The chain couples TRBV12-3 or TRBV12-4 to TRBJ2-2, with 10 positions matching TRBD1. V trimming: 9 bases; J trimming: 8 bases; junction bases outside the gene matches: 9. The length of the CDR3 is 14 residues. CDR3 sequence reads: CASGDRGQRGELFF. The CDR3 DNA sequence: TGTGCCAGTGGAGACAGGGGGCAGCGGGGGGAGCTGTTTTTT.

In this sample, this clone turned up many times. The identical CDR3 is also encoded by other nucleotide sequences in the sample. The V call is TRBV7-2, the J call TRBJ2-1, with D perhaps TRBD2 (5 bases). The CDR3 is 11 residues long. CDR1 is SGHTA, CDR2 FQGNSA, per germline. V was trimmed by 2 bases and J by 10 bases, leaving 6 bases between them. CDR3 sequence reads: CASSLREEQFF. DNA of the CDR3: TGTGCCAGCAGCTTACGGGAAGAGCAGTTCTTC.

This chain joins TRBV7-2 and TRBJ2-7; the D is unclear. This CDR3 contains 14 residues. Trimming cost V 5 bases and J 0 bases, with 11 bases left between them. The V gene's germline CDR1 is SGHTA and CDR2 FQGNSA. CDR3 DNA: TGTGCCAGCAGCCACTCCAGCGTCTCCTACGAGCAGTACTTC. Residues: CASSHSSVSYEQYF.

This clone was picked up many times. The junction does not match germline at one end; this may be a read error. This CDR3 is also generated by other DNA sequences in the sample. V is TRBV27 and J is TRBJ2-7; either TRBD1 or TRBD2 may fit D (6 bases each). This CDR3 comprises 15 residues. Germline loops: CDR1 MNHEY, CDR2 SMNVEV (reference sequence). The CDR3 spells CASSFRGPNSYEQYF. The CDR3 DNA follows: TGTGCTAGCAGTTTTCGGGGGCCAAACTCCTACGAGCAGTACTTC.

Many counts were recorded for this clone. The gene calls are TRBV29-1 and TRBJ1-2; D remains ambiguous. The ends were cut back, 3 bases at V and 0 bases at J, with 8 bases in the middle. The CDR3 is 13 amino acids. CDR1 SQVTM and CDR2 ANQGSEA come from the germline V gene. In DNA form, the CDR3 reads TGCAGCGTTGACACTCAAGCTAACTATGGCTACACCTTC. This translates into CSVDTQANYGYTF.

The sample holds many counts of this clone. The chain employs TRBV3-1 and TRBJ2-5, with a weak D call TRBD2 (5 bases). The CDR3 length is 13 residues. The V gene lost 1 base and the J gene lost 9 bases, with 12 bases spanning the gap. The germline gives CDR1 LGHDT, CDR2 YNNKEL (reference sequence). The CDR3 is CASSQGRRVAQYF. CDR3 nucleotide sequence: TGTGCCAGCAGCCAAGGCAGGCGGGTGGCCCAGTACTTC.

This clone turned up a few times. This may be a read error, as it is one base from a much larger clone. At the DNA level, this CDR3 is encoded by other sequences in the same sample as well. The chain has TRBV6-1 and TRBJ1-2; D not resolved. The CDR3 is 13 amino acids. Germline assignment: CDR1 MNHNS and CDR2 SASEGT. The CDR3 sequence: CASSAQVGYGYTF. DNA for the CDR3: TGCGCCAGCAGTGCGCAGGTCGGCTATGGCTACACCTTC.

The table lists this clone with a few counts. A much more abundant neighbour one base away suggests this may be a read error. Other DNA sequences in the same sample also yield this CDR3. The chain joins TRBV6-1 to TRBJ2-1, with 8 bases aligning to TRBD2. Germline assignment: CDR1 MNHNS and CDR2 SASEGT. The CDR3 length is 12 residues. The CDR3 protein is CASGEAHNEQFF. As DNA, the CDR3 is TGTGCTAGCGGGGAGGCTCACAATGAGCAGTTCTTC.

The sample holds many counts of this clone. The chain joins TRBV7-2 to TRBJ2-3; D is unresolved. This CDR3 has 15 amino acids. Germline CDR1 reads SGHTA; CDR2 reads FQGNSA. Trimming took off 4 bases at V and 0 bases at J, with 11 bases between the two ends. This CDR3 is CASSSLGRSTDTQYF. The CDR3 DNA reads as TGTGCCAGCAGCTCCTTAGGTAGGAGCACAGATACGCAGTATTTT. The whole variable domain, filled in from reference TRBV7-2 and TRBJ2-3, reads GAGVSQSPSNKVTEKGKDVELRCDPISGHTALYWYRQSLGQGLEFLIYFQGNSAPDKSGLPSDRFSAERTGGSVSTLTIQRTQQEDSAVYLCASSSLGRSTDTQYFGPGTRLTVL.

This clone was recorded at least ten times. The rearrangement links TRBV10-1 to TRBJ2-1; TRBD1 agrees at 9 bases. Losses at the gene ends were 5 bases for V and 8 bases for J; bases not matched to a gene: 13. CDR1 is WNHNN and CDR2 is SYGVQD in the germline V gene (reference sequence). CDR3 length: 16 residues. CDR3 amino acids: CASSRTGTGKADEQFF. The CDR3 DNA sequence: TGCGCCAGCAGTAGAACCGGGACAGGGAAGGCCGATGAGCAGTTCTTC.

This clone came up many times. For the CDR3, the DNA is TGTGCCTGGAGCCCGAGGGCTAGCGGGAGCGATGAGCAGTTCTTC. It specifies CAWSPRASGSDEQFF. V usage is TRBV30 and J usage is TRBJ2-1, with 10 bases that match TRBD2. The CDR3 has 15 amino acids. Germline V gene sequence: CDR1 GTSNPN, CDR2 SVGIG (reference sequence). V shed 3 bases and J 8 bases; nucleotides not matched to a gene: 10.

Only one count was recorded for this clone. The chain carries TRBV11-3 and TRBJ2-7; 10 positions match TRBD2. Trimming at V came to 5 bases and at J to 3 bases, leaving 7 bases not matched to a gene. Per germline, CDR1 SGHNT and CDR2 YENEEA. This CDR3 is built from 15 residues. The CDR3 sequence: CASSRLAGIYYEQYF. In DNA form, the CDR3 reads TGTGCCAGCAGCAGACTAGCGGGCATCTACTACGAGCAGTACTTC.

The V call is TRBV7-6, the J call TRBJ2-3; TRBD1 might be the D (6 bases). Trimming pared 7 bases from V and 1 base from J, leaving 18 bases between. The length of the CDR3 is 16 residues. Germline lookup yields CDR1 SGHVS and CDR2 FNYEAQ. This chain's CDR3 is CASISKTGGGTDTQYF. The CDR3 DNA reads as TGTGCCAGCATCTCGAAGACAGGAGGTGGCACAGATACGCAGTATTTT.

As concerns this clone: This clone may be a read error of a much larger clone one base away. The chain employs TRBV2 and TRBJ1-2; no reliable D call. Germline-derived CDR1 and CDR2 are SNHLY and FYNNEI. This CDR3 has 12 amino acids. Trimming pared 2 bases from V and 4 bases from J, leaving 5 bases between. The CDR3 DNA is TGTGCCAGCAGTGAATGGGGCTATGGCTACACCTTC. This sequence encodes CASSEWGYGYTF.

The rearrangement joins TRBV30 to TRBJ2-7, with TRBD1 matching 12 bases. The V segment lost 2 bases and the J segment 5 bases; nucleotides outside the gene matches: 10. The germline CDR1 and CDR2 sequences are GTSNPN and SVGIG (reference sequence). There are 16 residues in the CDR3. CDR3 sequence reads: CAWSFTPGQGADEQYF. For the CDR3, the DNA is TGTGCCTGGAGTTTTACACCGGGACAGGGGGCGGACGAGCAGTACTTC.

This clone was picked up many times. The chain combines TRBV4-1 with TRBJ1-3; no reliable D call. V was clipped by 1 base and J by 3 bases, with 16 bases between them. The germline gives CDR1 MGHRA, CDR2 YSYEKL. The CDR3 totals 17 residues. In nucleotides, the CDR3 is TGCGCCAGCAGCCAAGCCCGTCTGAGGGAGGGTGGAAACACCATATATTTT. Protein: CASSQARLREGGNTIYF.

In its sample, this clone was seen a few times. This sequence joins TRBV18 and TRBJ1-5, with D unclear. Germline V gene data show CDR1 as KGHSH and CDR2 as LQKENI. The ends were cut back, 6 bases at V and 6 bases at J, with 18 bases in the middle. CDR3 length: 15 amino acids. The DNA of the CDR3 is TGTGCCAGCTCCGAAGGCATGGCACGCACTCAGCCCCAGCATTTT. Protein sequence: CASSEGMARTQPQHF.

This clone was seen ten or more times. The same CDR3 can be traced to other DNA sequences in this sample. The chain joins TRBV2 to TRBJ1-1, with D possibly matching TRBD1 (6 bases). This CDR3 comprises 13 residues. From germline, CDR1 is SNHLY and CDR2 FYNNEI. V was trimmed by 8 bases and J by 0 bases, leaving 10 bases between them. CDR3 sequence: CASSQGMNTEAFF. As DNA, the CDR3 is TGTGCCAGCTCACAGGGAATGAACACTGAAGCTTTCTTT.

The chain links TRBV11-2 to TRBJ1-4, with TRBD1 matching over 9 bases. V was pared by 1 base and J by 6 bases, with 6 bases of the junction left unmatched. The CDR3 extends over 16 amino acids. The germline V gene has CDR1 SGHAT and CDR2 FQNNGV. Written as DNA, the CDR3 is TGTGCCAGCAGCTTAGGGCCGGGACAGGGTTATGAAAAACTGTTTTTT. This gives the protein CASSLGPGQGYEKLFF. Complete variable domain (other parts from reference TRBV11-2 and TRBJ1-4): EAGVAQSPRYKIIEKRQSVAFWCNPISGHATLYWYQQILGQGPKLLIQFQNNGVVDDSQLPKDRFSAERLKGVDSTLKIQPAKLEDSAVYLCASSLGPGQGYEKLFFGSGTQLSVL.

Ten or more counts support this clone. This sequence joins TRBV5-1 and TRBJ2-1; D may match TRBD1 or TRBD2 (6 bases each). The CDR3 has 16 residues. The ends were cut back, 0 bases at V and 5 bases at J, with 15 bases in the middle. Germline CDR1 reads SGHRS; CDR2 reads YFSETQ. The CDR3 nucleotides are TGCGCCAGCAGCTTGGTGGTTGGAGGGGGTGACAATGAGCAGTTCTTC. It encodes CASSLVVGGGDNEQFF.

This clone was observed once. One end of the junction is discordant with germline, which a read error may explain. The chain joins TRBV20-1 to TRBJ2-7; the D is unclear. The CDR3 runs 15 residues. Germline lookup yields CDR1 DFQATT and CDR2 SNEGSKA (reference sequence). CDR3 loop: CTARDCRKSSYEQYF. The DNA of the CDR3 is TGCACTGCTAGAGATTGTCGTAAGAGCTCCTACGAGCAGTACTTC.